Below are 7 T cell receptor beta chains sequenced from a single sample in a study of graft-versus-host responses after intestinal transplantation. Only in-frame clones appear in the TCRdb table, and some are missing; sequencing was by immunoSEQ multiplex PCR. The table includes tens of thousands of clones, 85% to 90% detected once. The antigens for these receptors are not known. This material consisted of unstimulated CD4+ T cells sorted from spleen or lymph node cells, taken before intestinal transplant. The receptors shown here come from a human donor who received an intestinal transplant.

The chain employs TRBV15 and TRBJ2-3, with D unclear. Trimming removed 0 bases from V and 0 bases from J, with 7 bases in between. Looked up from germline, CDR1 is LNHNV and CDR2 is YYDKDF (reference sequence). The CDR3 is 15 amino acids. The CDR3 nucleotides are TGTGCCACCAGCAGAGATCTCCTTAGCACAGATACGCAGTATTTT. As protein: CATSRDLLSTDTQYF.

This sequence joins TRBV6-1 and TRBJ1-2; 8 nucleotides agree with TRBD1. Germline assignment: CDR1 MNHNS and CDR2 SASEGT. CDR3 size: 19 residues. V dropped 3 bases and J dropped 0; count of bases not matched to a gene: 15. The CDR3 DNA reads as TGTGCCAGCAGTGAGCGGGTCCCGGGACAGGTGGGGACTAACTATGGCTACACCTTC. It yields the protein CASSERVPGQVGTNYGYTF.

The rearrangement joins TRBV5-1 to TRBJ1-2; 8 bases map to TRBD1. This CDR3 comprises 12 residues. Germline CDR1 is SGHRS and CDR2 is YFSETQ. V shed 7 bases, J shed 3 bases, and the junction held 2 bases outside the gene matches. CDR3 bases: TGCGCCAGCTCGACAGGGGACTATGGCTACACCTTC. It translates to CASSTGDYGYTF.

The gene calls are TRBV11-2 and TRBJ2-7; TRBD2 aligns across 7 bases. CDR1 and CDR2 (germline): SGHAT, FQNNGV. The CDR3 spans 13 residues. J was trimmed by 6 bases and V by 3 bases; bases with no gene match: 5. The CDR3 protein is CASSFDPGGEQYF. CDR3 nucleotides: TGTGCCAGCAGCTTCGACCCGGGGGGCGAGCAGTACTTC. The whole variable domain, filled in from reference TRBV11-2 and TRBJ2-7, reads EAGVAQSPRYKIIEKRQSVAFWCNPISGHATLYWYQQILGQGPKLLIQFQNNGVVDDSQLPKDRFSAERLKGVDSTLKIQPAKLEDSAVYLCASSFDPGGEQYFGPGTRLTVT.

The V and J genes are TRBV28 and TRBJ1-2; a possible D gene is TRBD1 (5 bases). The CDR3 consists of 14 residues. The ends were cut back, 6 bases at V and 2 bases at J, with 13 bases in the middle. Germline V gene sequence: CDR1 MDHEN, CDR2 SYDVKM. CDR3 bases: TGTGCCAGCAGGAGGACAAAAGCCAACTATGGCTACACCTTC. Translation: CASRRTKANYGYTF.

The genes are TRBV11-2 and TRBJ2-7; 13 nucleotides agree with TRBD2. With V trimmed by 6 bases and J by 2 bases, 4 bases remained unmatched. Germline CDR1 reads SGHAT; CDR2 reads FQNNGV. The CDR3 runs 15 residues. The CDR3 bases are TGTGCCAGCAGTCTCGGACTAGCGGGAGCCTACGAGCAGTACTTC. It encodes CASSLGLAGAYEQYF.

The chain uses TRBV5-1 and TRBJ2-3, with 7 bases identical to TRBD2. The length of the CDR3 is 17 residues. Germline V gene lookup returns CDR1 SGHRS and CDR2 YFSETQ. The V gene end was trimmed by 4 bases and the J gene end by 2 bases; junction bases not matched to a gene: 13. The CDR3 region has the DNA TGCGCCAGCAGCACCTCACCTACGGGGGGAGCCACAGATACGCAGTATTTT. It yields the protein CASSTSPTGGATDTQYF.